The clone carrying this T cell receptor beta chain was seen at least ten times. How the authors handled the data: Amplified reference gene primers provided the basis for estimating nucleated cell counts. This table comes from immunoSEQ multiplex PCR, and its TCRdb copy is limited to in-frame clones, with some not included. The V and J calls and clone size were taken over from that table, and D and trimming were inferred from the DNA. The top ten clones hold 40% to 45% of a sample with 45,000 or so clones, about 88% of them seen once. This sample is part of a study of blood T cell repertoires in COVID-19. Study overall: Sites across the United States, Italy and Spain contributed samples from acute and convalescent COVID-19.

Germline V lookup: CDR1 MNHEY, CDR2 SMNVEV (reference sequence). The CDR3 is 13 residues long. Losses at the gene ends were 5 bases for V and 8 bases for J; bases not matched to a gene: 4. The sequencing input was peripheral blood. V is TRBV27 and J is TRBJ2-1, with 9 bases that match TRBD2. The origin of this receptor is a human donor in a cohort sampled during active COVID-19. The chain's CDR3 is CASSHSGGHEQFF. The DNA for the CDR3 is TGTGCCAGCAGTCATAGCGGGGGCCATGAGCAGTTCTTC.